The source of this T cell receptor (beta chain) is a study of cytomegalovirus exposure and HLA in healthy donors. Among the donors, all were healthy bone marrow donors. At sampling all donors were nominally healthy, likely with unrecorded immune exposures. Study-level findings and limits: What TCR beta sequences reportedly achieved was accurate prediction of HLA-A and HLA-B alleles in most subjects.

Comments on this clone: The antigen is unknown. Additional DNA sequences in this sample encode the identical CDR3.

The PCR used 60 Vbeta and 13 Jbeta primers. Measured with immunoSEQ multiplex PCR; TCRdb has only the in-frame clones, and not every one. The listing contains roughly 110,000 clones. Specimen: PBMCs. The sequence was obtained from a man aged 40-55 years in good health and CMV-seropositive.

The CDR3 protein is CSVESSGEQYF. CDR3 bases: TGCAGCGTTGAAAGTAGTGGCGAGCAGTACTTC. This sequence joins TRBV29-1 and TRBJ2-7, with D hard to call. Looked up from germline, CDR1 is SQVTM and CDR2 is ANQGSEA. The CDR3 length is 11 residues. V lost 2 bases to trimming and J lost 6 bases, with 8 bases between them.